This T cell receptor beta chain was obtained from a study of regulatory T cells in long-lasting Graves disease. Points from the study as a whole: Those with persistent disease had in common more public clonotypes (around 2,500) than new patients (roughly 930). TCR diversity was lower in persistent than newly diagnosed Graves' disease.

Trimming removed 3 bases from V and 5 bases from J, with 13 bases in between. This CDR3 region has 14 residues. CDR1 is SGHTA, CDR2 FQGTGA, per germline. Described time point: newly diagnosed GD, antithyroid drugs for less than 3 months. Researchers made the TCR library from RNA that was extracted from PBMCs. A peripheral blood sample, 7 to 9 milliliters in volume, was drawn into EDTA tubes. With regard to this clonotype: What it recognizes is unknown.

For TCR beta, libraries came from iRepertoire HTBI primers and Arm-PCR of CDR3 regions. TCRdb independently ran MiXCR on the multiplex PCR reads; one entry per CDR3 protein. The sample contains hundreds of thousands of distinct CDR3 sequences, about 16% of which appear only once. Separately, the same data were catalogued under a study of T cells in Graves' hyperthyroidism and ophthalmopathy. That study reports: These patients, aged 18 to 65, had recently diagnosed hyperthyroidism lasting under 2 months.

This TCR was sampled from a woman between 25 and 40 years old with Graves disease. The sample consisted of peripheral blood mononuclear cells (PBMCs), taken at new diagnosis, from a patient treated with antithyroid drugs. This chain uses TRBV7-3 with TRBJ1-1, with a weak D call TRBD1 (5 bases). CDR3 loop: CASSFVHGGTEAFF. In DNA, the CDR3 is TGTGCCAGCAGCTTTGTTCACGGGGGAACTGAAGCTTTCTTT.